The 6 T cell receptor beta chains below come from one sample, sequenced in a study of tumor-infiltrating lymphocytes in primary liver carcinoma. Alongside blood RNA obtained from unsorted whole blood, germline DNA was also extracted. A constant-region primer served to make TCR beta cDNA from about 500 ng total RNA. Three-round nested multiplex PCR performed with slightly modified ARM-PCR produced the TCR beta libraries. With TRBV1-TRBV30 forward primers and a C-beta reverse primer, the first two PCR rounds were run for roughly 10 cycles each. MiXCR was run by TCRdb on the multiplex PCR reads, yielding one entry per CDR3 protein. Here the sample spans fewer than 350,000 distinct CDR3 sequences, about 65% being singletons. Source material: peripheral blood. These receptors came from a man aged 40-50 years with primary liver carcinoma and hepatitis B virus infection.

In this sample, this clonotype turned up a few times. A much bigger clone sits one base away, suggesting this may be a read error. The J gene is TRBJ2-2, the V gene TRBV29-1, with D unresolved. Deletions cut 5 bases from V and 7 bases from J, with 14 bases between. The CDR3 sequence is 13 residues long. In germline, CDR1 is SQVTM, CDR2 ANQGSEA. The CDR3 sequence: CSVRNSGIGELFF. The CDR3 DNA is TGCAGCGTTCGAAATAGTGGCATCGGGGAGCTGTTTTTT.

This clonotype occurred once. It may be a read error: a sequence one base away is much more abundant. This chain joins TRBV6-5 and TRBJ2-6, with 10 bases that match TRBD1. CDR3 length: 23 residues. The V gene's germline CDR1 is MNHEY and CDR2 SVGAGI. The ends lost 0 bases at V and 4 bases at J; junction bases unmatched: 21. This chain's CDR3 is CASSYSKGQGKGQPSVGANVLTF. CDR3 nucleotide sequence: TGTGCCAGCAGTTACTCGAAGGGACAGGGGAAGGGCCAACCTTCGGTGGGGGCCAACGTCCTGACTTTC.

This clonotype was counted only a few times. The gene calls are TRBV12-3 or TRBV12-4 and TRBJ1-5, with no clear D. CDR3 length: 12 amino acids. V lost 3 bases to trimming and J lost 7 bases, with 7 bases between them. The CDR3 DNA is TGTGCCAGCAGTTTTGGAGAACAGCCCCAGCATTTT. It is translated as CASSFGEQPQHF.

In regard to this clonotype: One junction end does not reproduce the germline sequence, and a read error may be involved. V gene TRBV11-2 combines with J gene TRBJ2-3; D is possibly TRBD1 or TRBD2 (5 bases each). The CDR3 has 15 residues. The germline V gene has CDR1 SGHAT and CDR2 FQNNGV. CDR3 amino acids: CASSLGTGRGDTQCF. DNA of the CDR3: TGCGCCAGCAGCTTAGGGACGGGGAGAGGAGATACTCAGTGTTTT.

The CDR3 spells CASSSTGIQNIYEQYF. CDR3 nucleotide sequence: TGTGCCAGCAGCTCTACCGGGATTCAAAATATATACGAGCAGTACTTC. This chain links TRBV7-9 with TRBJ2-7; possibly TRBD2 for D (5 bases). The germline V gene has CDR1 SEHNR and CDR2 FQNEAQ (reference sequence). The CDR3 runs to 16 residues. V dropped 4 bases and J dropped 4 bases, with 20 bases sitting between them.

With respect to this clonotype: The final CDR3 position lacks the conserved phenylalanine or tryptophan, pointing to a likely read error. The chain employs TRBV11-1 and TRBJ2-3, with TRBD2 identical over 12 bases. CDR3 length equals 15 residues. The V gene's germline CDR1 is SGHAT and CDR2 FQDESV (reference sequence). V shed 5 bases and J 6 bases; nucleotides not matched to a gene: 6. The CDR3 protein is CASSQTSGSFDTQYS. CDR3 nucleotides: TGTGCCAGCAGCCAGACTAGCGGGAGTTTTGATACGCAGTATTCT.